Described below is a single TCR beta chain sequence and its context. Its antigen is unidentified. The data derive from a study of CD8+ T cells in alopecia areata. Samples from alopecia areata patients were lesional scalp punch biopsies and peripheral blood. PBMCs yielded sorted CD4+ and CD8+ T cells. The germline V and J ends were trimmed by 6 bases and 4 bases, with 15 bases remaining between them. The CDR3 runs 14 residues. Looked up from germline, CDR1 is MNHEY and CDR2 is SVGAGI. RNA extraction and reverse transcription yielded cDNA as sequencing template. Here immunoSEQ multiplex PCR was the method, and the copy in TCRdb shows in-frame clones only, minus some. The repertoire holds 90,000 to 120,000 clones, with over 55% as singletons. The study, taken as a whole, reports: Clarity of TCR sharing across patients fell short of that in mice, possibly HLA-related. Normal scalp had lower clonality than lesional scalp, with alopecia totalis/universalis lesions showing this most strongly.

Sequencing was carried out using NKG2D-low CD8+ T cells sorted from blood. The gene calls are TRBV6-5 and TRBJ2-5; possibly TRBD2 for D (5 bases). This clonotype originated in a human donor with alopecia areata. The CDR3 is CASSPFRESETQYF. CDR3 nucleotide sequence: TGTGCCAGCAGCCCCTTTCGGGAATCAGAGACCCAGTACTTC.